Below are 27 T cell receptor beta chains sequenced from a single sample in a study of blood T cell repertoires in COVID-19 (dated by TCRdb to about 2020). To prepare the library, the immunoSEQ multiplex PCR assay was applied. In TCRdb, the immuneACCESS table is reduced to in-frame sequences with V and J assigned. These tables do not hold every clone; where another copy was compared, an unresolved V gene accounts for under half, and the others remain unexplained. The sample table records under 400,000 clones; roughly 90% of these occur just once. The top ten hold less than 3.5% of the sample. Material for sequencing was peripheral blood. Every receptor here comes from a woman aged 25-40 years with COVID-19, enrolled during active disease.

This clone appeared once. CDR3 amino acids: CASSWDRGANTEAFF. CDR3 bases: TGTGCCAGCAGCTGGGACAGGGGAGCGAACACTGAAGCTTTCTTT. The genes are TRBV5-6 and TRBJ1-1; 10 positions agree with TRBD1. This CDR3 has 15 residues. The V and J ends lost 3 bases and 1 base, in that order; junction bases with no gene match: 3. The germline V gene has CDR1 SGHDT and CDR2 YYEEEE.

This rearrangement joins TRBV19 to TRBJ1-5; 7 positions match TRBD1. Germline V gene lookup returns CDR1 LNHDA and CDR2 SQIVND (reference sequence). Unmatched junction bases numbered 5, after V lost 5 bases and J lost 7 bases. The CDR3 is 13 residues long. For the CDR3, the DNA is TGTGCCAGTAGTGTAACAGGGGAACAGCCCCAGCATTTT. Amino acid sequence: CASSVTGEQPQHF.

This chain connects TRBV5-1 to TRBJ2-5; 8 bases line up with TRBD1. V was pared by 4 bases and J by 5 bases, with 7 bases of the junction left unmatched. The CDR3 is made up of 14 amino acids. Germline loops: CDR1 SGHRS, CDR2 YFSETQ. CDR3 coding DNA: TGCGCCAGCAGCCCAGAGACAGGGGTCGAGACCCAGTACTTC. Residues: CASSPETGVETQYF. Supplemented by reference TRBV5-1 and TRBJ2-5, the full variable domain reads KAGVTQTPRYLIKTRGQQVTLSCSPISGHRSVSWYQQTPGQGLQFLFEYFSETQRNKGNFPGRFSGRQFSNSRSEMNVSTLELGDSALYLCASSPETGVETQYFGPGTRLLVL.

This clone was seen only a few times. The chain carries TRBV3-1 (or the pseudogene TRBV3-2) and TRBJ2-7, with D tentatively TRBD2 (6 bases). CDR3 size: 15 residues. The germline CDR1 and CDR2 sequences are LGHDT and YNNKEL (reference sequence). Trimming left V 0 bases short and J 3 bases short, with 12 bases between. The CDR3 coding sequence is TGTGCCAGCAGCCAAGAAAGTAGCGGAAGCTACGAGCAGTACTTC. Translation: CASSQESSGSYEQYF.

This chain connects TRBV19 to TRBJ2-7; 12 nucleotides align to TRBD2. The V segment lost 2 bases and the J segment 0 bases; nucleotides outside the gene matches: 2. Germline values: CDR1 LNHDA, CDR2 SQIVND (reference sequence). The length of the CDR3 is 16 residues. The CDR3 coding sequence is TGTGCCAGTAGTATAACTAGCGGGAGGACCTCCTACGAGCAGTACTTC. It codes for CASSITSGRTSYEQYF.

This clone was recorded only once. V gene TRBV5-8 combines with J gene TRBJ2-7; maybe TRBD1 (6 bases). V lost 1 base to trimming and J lost 1 base, with 15 bases between them. Germline V lookup: CDR1 SGHTS, CDR2 YDEGEE. The CDR3 consists of 16 residues. CDR3 coding DNA: TGTGCCAGCAGCTTGTTAACAGGGCACCGTTCCTACGAGCAGTACTTC. As protein: CASSLLTGHRSYEQYF.

This chain uses TRBV5-1 with TRBJ2-7; TRBD1 matches at 8 bases. Germline V CDR1 and CDR2: SGHRS, YFSETQ. V lost 7 bases to trimming and J lost 5 bases; unmatched junction nucleotides: 8. The length of the CDR3 is 13 residues. The chain's CDR3 is CASAGQGIHEQYF. CDR3 DNA: TGCGCCAGCGCAGGACAGGGAATCCACGAGCAGTACTTC.

V gene TRBV30 combines with J gene TRBJ1-6; D may be TRBD1 (5 bases). The CDR3 loop spans 13 amino acids. V was trimmed by 2 bases and J by 10 bases, leaving 12 bases between them. CDR1 is GTSNPN and CDR2 is SVGIG in the germline V gene (reference sequence). The CDR3 here is CAWSPSGRSPLHF. The CDR3 nucleotides are TGTGCCTGGAGTCCGTCAGGGCGATCACCCCTCCACTTT.

The gene calls are TRBV27 and TRBJ1-2; 7 nucleotides line up with TRBD1. The CDR3 sequence is 14 residues long. The germline V gene has CDR1 MNHEY and CDR2 SMNVEV (reference sequence). The V and J ends lost 5 bases and 8 bases, in that order; junction bases with no gene match: 11. DNA of the CDR3: TGTGCCAGCAGTCCATGGGATGGAGGGGGCGGCTACACCTTC. Protein product: CASSPWDGGGGYTF.

The chain uses TRBV7-6 and TRBJ2-7; a possible D gene is TRBD2 (5 bases). The CDR3 loop spans 16 amino acids. V was cut by 1 base and J by 0 bases, with 13 bases left in between. The germline gives CDR1 SGHVS, CDR2 FNYEAQ. The CDR3 DNA sequence: TGTGCCAGCAGCTTAGAAAGCGGAATACTCTCCTACGAGCAGTACTTC. It is translated as CASSLESGILSYEQYF.

The CDR3 region has the DNA TGTGCCAGCAGCCAAGATTATAACACTGAAGCTTTCTTT. Amino acid sequence: CASSQDYNTEAFF. The chain is built from TRBV14 and TRBJ1-1, with unresolved D. Trimming left V 0 bases short and J 2 bases short, with 4 bases between. Germline CDR1 and CDR2: SGHDN and FVKESK. The CDR3 extends over 13 amino acids.

The genes are TRBV11-3 and TRBJ2-2; 7 bases fit TRBD2. V lost 2 bases, J lost 2 bases, and 2 bases stayed unmatched. The CDR3 has 15 residues. CDR1 SGHNT and CDR2 YENEEA come from the germline V gene. The CDR3 coding sequence is TGTGCCAGCAGCTTACCGGGACTAAACACCGGGGAGCTGTTTTTT. Amino acids: CASSLPGLNTGELFF.

This clone appeared once. The V gene is TRBV5-4, the J gene TRBJ2-7; 13 bases line up with TRBD2. This CDR3 has 16 residues. After removal of 5 bases from V and 6 bases from J, the junction contained 11 bases not matched to a gene. Germline CDR1 and CDR2: SGHNT and YYREEE (reference sequence). The CDR3 DNA follows: TGTGCCAGCAGAGACGGACTAGCGGGAGCTATTTCCGAGCAGTACTTC. Its protein product is CASRDGLAGAISEQYF. Full variable domain (missing parts from reference TRBV5-4 and TRBJ2-7): ETGVTQSPTHLIKTRGQQVTLRCSSQSGHNTVSWYQQALGQGPQFIFQYYREEENGRGNFPPRFSGLQFPNYSSELNVNALELDDSALYLCASRDGLAGAISEQYFGPGTRLTVT.

The chain is built from TRBV6-6 and TRBJ2-1; D is uncertain. Trimming stripped 0 bases from V and 2 bases from J, with 11 bases between. The length of the CDR3 is 16 residues. Germline V CDR1 and CDR2: MNHNY, SVGAGI (reference sequence). The DNA for the CDR3 is TGTGCCAGCAGTTACTCTATTAGCAGTACCTACAATGAGCAGTTCTTC. Translating it yields CASSYSISSTYNEQFF.

The rearrangement uses TRBV20-1 and TRBJ2-3, with 8 bases lining up with TRBD2. The CDR3 is made up of 14 amino acids. CDR1 is DFQATT, CDR2 SNEGSKA, per germline (reference sequence). Trimming at V came to 3 bases and at J to 4 bases, leaving 6 bases not matched to a gene. Here the CDR3 reads CSASNPAGADTQYF. For the CDR3, the DNA is TGCAGTGCTAGTAATCCAGCGGGAGCAGATACGCAGTATTTT.

This chain connects TRBV5-4 to TRBJ2-1, with 7 bases that match TRBD2. V was clipped by 2 bases and J by 2 bases; unmatched bases: 10. This CDR3 is 17 amino acids long. The germline V gene encodes CDR1 SGHNT and CDR2 YYREEE (reference sequence). DNA for the CDR3: TGTGCCAGCAGCTTACCCGGGAGGCCAACCCCCTACAATGAGCAGTTCTTC. It is translated as CASSLPGRPTPYNEQFF.

With respect to this clone: Other DNA sequences in the same sample also yield this CDR3. The chain has TRBV6-1 and TRBJ1-2, with 9 bases aligning to TRBD1. The CDR3 spans 14 residues. The J segment lost 4 bases and the V segment lost 3 bases, leaving 3 bases of the junction unmatched. CDR1 is MNHNS, CDR2 SASEGT, per germline. CDR3: CASSDGQGLYGYTF. CDR3 sequence (DNA): TGTGCCAGCAGTGACGGACAGGGGCTCTATGGCTACACCTTC.

The V and J genes are TRBV24-1 and TRBJ2-1; TRBD1 matches 7 bases. V shed 2 bases, J shed 1 base, and the junction held 4 bases outside the gene matches. The CDR3 runs 16 residues. Germline loops: CDR1 KGHDR, CDR2 SFDVKD. The CDR3 bases are TGTGCCACCAGTGATTCCGGACAGGTTTCCTACAATGAGCAGTTCTTC. As protein: CATSDSGQVSYNEQFF.

The chain carries TRBV6-5 and TRBJ1-3, with D possibly TRBD1 on 5 matching bases. V shed 6 bases and J shed 0 bases, with 9 bases lying between them. CDR1 and CDR2 (germline): MNHEY, SVGAGI. The CDR3 has 14 amino acids. The CDR3 spells CASRGLSSGNTIYF. CDR3 nucleotides: TGTGCCAGCAGGGGACTTAGCTCTGGAAACACCATATATTTT.

The chain links TRBV12-5 to TRBJ1-4; a weak D match, TRBD1 (5 bases). V was cut by 1 base and J by 3 bases, with 6 bases left in between. Germline assignment: CDR1 LGHNT and CDR2 FRNRAP. This CDR3 is built from 14 residues. CDR3 sequence (DNA): TGTGCTAGTGGTTTGGGACAGTCTAATGAAAAACTGTTTTTT. Protein: CASGLGQSNEKLFF.

J is TRBJ1-5 and V is TRBV27; no clear D gene. Germline loops: CDR1 MNHEY, CDR2 SMNVEV (reference sequence). V was pared by 8 bases and J by 0 bases, with 5 bases between. The CDR3 spans 12 residues. For the CDR3, the DNA is TGTGCCAGCGGAGATAGCAATCAGCCCCAGCATTTT. It translates to CASGDSNQPQHF.

This chain connects TRBV19 to TRBJ2-4; tentatively, D is TRBD1 (5 bases). V lost 4 bases and J lost 0, with 7 bases in between. Germline CDR1 is LNHDA and CDR2 is SQIVND (reference sequence). The CDR3 loop spans 14 amino acids. CDR3 nucleotide sequence: TGTGCCAGTAGTAAGGGGCTAGCCAAAAACATTCAGTACTTC. Amino acid sequence: CASSKGLAKNIQYF.

The chain combines TRBV9 with TRBJ2-7; TRBD2 agrees at 7 bases. The V gene end was trimmed by 0 bases and the J gene end by 5 bases; junction bases not matched to a gene: 14. This CDR3 spans 17 amino acids. Germline lookup yields CDR1 SGDLS and CDR2 YYNGEE. CDR3 nucleotides: TGTGCCAGCAGCGTAGGCTTATCCCCAGCGGGAAGAAACGAGCAGTACTTC. This gives the protein CASSVGLSPAGRNEQYF. Complete variable domain (other parts from reference TRBV9 and TRBJ2-7): DSGVTQTPKHLITATGQRVTLRCSPRSGDLSVYWYQQSLDQGLQFLIQYYNGEERAKGNILERFSAQQFPDLHSELNLSSLELGDSALYFCASSVGLSPAGRNEQYFGPGTRLTVT.

The chain links TRBV11-2 to TRBJ2-1; 7 nucleotides agree with TRBD1. Trimming at V came to 5 bases and at J to 4 bases, leaving 11 bases not matched to a gene. The CDR3 loop spans 16 amino acids. CDR1 and CDR2 (germline): SGHAT, FQNNGV. The chain's CDR3 is CASSMAGTAAYNEQFF. CDR3 nucleotides: TGTGCCAGCAGCATGGCCGGGACAGCGGCTTACAATGAGCAGTTCTTC.

V and J are TRBV11-3 and TRBJ2-5, with a tentative D call TRBD2 (5 bases). The CDR3 is 13 amino acids. V lost 3 bases and J 1 base, leaving 6 bases between the germline ends. Germline V gives CDR1 SGHNT, CDR2 YENEEA. CDR3 coding DNA: TGTGCCAGCAGCTTGGGGAGCCAAGAGACCCAGTACTTC. As protein: CASSLGSQETQYF. Based on the CDR3 plus reference TRBV11-3 and TRBJ2-5, the full variable domain is EAGVVQSPRYKIIEKKQPVAFWCNPISGHNTLYWYLQNLGQGPELLIRYENEEAVDDSQLPKDRFSAERLKGVDSTLKIQPAELGDSAVYLCASSLGSQETQYFGPGTRLLVL.

This sequence joins TRBV6-5 and TRBJ1-1; TRBD1 agrees at 11 bases. Germline V lookup: CDR1 MNHEY, CDR2 SVGAGI. The CDR3 is 15 residues long. Losses at the gene ends were 4 bases for V and 8 bases for J; bases not matched to a gene: 9. The CDR3 sequence is CASSSEGTGGWEAFF. Written as DNA, the CDR3 is TGTGCCAGCAGTTCCGAGGGGACAGGGGGTTGGGAAGCTTTCTTT.

The chain has TRBV5-1 and TRBJ1-1; D unclear. The CDR3 is 15 amino acids. V shed 4 bases and J shed 4 bases, with 17 bases lying between them. Germline loops: CDR1 SGHRS, CDR2 YFSETQ. DNA for the CDR3: TGCGCCAGCAGCGCTGTTGAGGGCTCCGTCACTGAAGCTTTCTTT. Translation gives CASSAVEGSVTEAFF.